This T cell receptor beta chain emerged from a study of blood T cell repertoires in COVID-19 (dated by TCRdb to the early 2020s). Regarding the complete study: Samples covering the acute and convalescent phases of COVID-19 were provided by collaborators in the United States, Italy and Spain. Samples came from the ongoing ImmuneRACE study (first 160 participants) plus 1,254 subjects from 6 global collaborators. A freely available public database, intended as a resource for researchers studying the immune response to SARS-CoV-2, is where the repertoires were released. Nearly every sample came with metadata listing a de-identified subject ID, COVID-19 status, age in years and sex. The material from the prospective study consisted of cDNA or gDNA derived from T cells, B-cell-depleted T cells, or PBMCs. Deeply sampled blood TCRbeta repertoires from subjects exposed to, actively infected with, or recovered from COVID-19 were included in the dataset. Where HLA class I and class II types were available, the types were taken from metadata supplied by the sample provider, not from assay-based typing.

TCRbeta CDR3 regions were amplified from genomic DNA by means of the immunoSEQ Assay, a bias-controlled multiplex PCR. Per the source publication's procedure: The number of nucleated cells in each sample was estimated by amplification of reference gene primers within the assay. Sequence reads were collapsed and filtered to measure the absolute abundance of every unique TCRbeta CDR3 rearrangement. For each sample, productive Simpson clonality was calculated as the square root of Simpson's diversity index over productive rearrangements. TCRdb holds this immuneACCESS table with in-frame rearrangements only. Some clones are missing; in checked studies, unresolved V genes explain under half, and the rest has no known cause. That table is the source of V, J and clone size, and D and trimming were worked out from the DNA. In this sample the table shows nearly 250,000 clones, over 75% of which occur a single time. The leading ten clones occupy about 9.3% of the sample.

In the case of this clone: It lacks a known antigen. No base qualities exist here, and no much larger clone lies one base off it.

Participants in the prospective study were aged roughly 18 to 100 years, lived in 24 United States geographic areas, and enrolled through a virtual design. In the prospective study, participants were assigned to cohorts based on the clinical history participants reported in a screening survey and a study questionnaire. In the prospective study, mobile phlebotomists collected whole blood, serum and a nasopharyngeal or oropharyngeal swab from each participant. Additional blood draws and questionnaires over a 2-month period could optionally be provided by prospective study participants. Prospective study blood samples were shipped either frozen or at room temperature before DNA extraction. Overall results and qualifications from the work: The quantity of clinical and demographic metadata differed by source and by participant and was supplied without curation.

The CDR3 runs 14 amino acids, cysteine and phenylalanine included. The only DNA kept is the CDR3, 42 bases in frame from the first base. Here V drops 4 bases and J drops 2 bases, and the junction holds 3 bases not matched to any gene. CDR1 and CDR2 are drawn from the germline V gene: KGHSH, LQKENI. The sequenced sample was PBMCs or T cells enriched from blood (not recorded which). This sequence uses TRBV18 and TRBJ1-2, with 8 bases aligning to TRBD1. The clonotype was recovered from a woman between 50 and 59 years old with acute COVID-19. The CDR3 protein is CASSLDRANYGYTF. Here is the DNA: TGTGCCAGCTCACTGGACAGGGCAAACTATGGCTACACCTTC.